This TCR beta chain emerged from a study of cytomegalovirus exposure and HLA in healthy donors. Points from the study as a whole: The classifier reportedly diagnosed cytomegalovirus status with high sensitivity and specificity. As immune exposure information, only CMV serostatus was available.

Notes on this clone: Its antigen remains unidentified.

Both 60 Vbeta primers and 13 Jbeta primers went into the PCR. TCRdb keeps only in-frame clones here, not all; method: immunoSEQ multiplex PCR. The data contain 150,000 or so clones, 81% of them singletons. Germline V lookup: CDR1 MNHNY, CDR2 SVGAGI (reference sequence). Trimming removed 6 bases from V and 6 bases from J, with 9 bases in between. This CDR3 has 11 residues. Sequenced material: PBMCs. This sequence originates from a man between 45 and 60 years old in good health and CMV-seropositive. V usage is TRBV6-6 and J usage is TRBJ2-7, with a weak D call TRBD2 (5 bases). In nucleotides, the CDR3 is TGTGCCAGCAGAGCTACTAGCGAGCAGTACTTC. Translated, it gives CASRATSEQYF.